The 28 T cell receptor beta chains listed next were all sequenced from one sample in a study of blood T cell repertoires in COVID-19. Repertoires were generated with immunoSEQ multiplex PCR, while TCRdb's copy carries only in-frame clones and drops some. The sample has over 250,000 clones, approximately 89% seen once. The sample consisted of PBMCs or T cells enriched from blood (not recorded which). Every receptor here comes from an older woman who had recovered from COVID-19.

The J gene is TRBJ1-2, the V gene TRBV7-6; no definite D call. Germline CDR1 SGHVS, CDR2 FNYEAQ. V was trimmed by 3 bases and J by 1 base, leaving 9 bases between them. This CDR3 is built from 14 residues. CDR3 residues: CASSLGPVNYGYTF. The CDR3 DNA follows: TGTGCCAGCAGCTTGGGCCCGGTTAACTATGGCTACACCTTC.

This chain joins TRBV12-5 and TRBJ1-6; a weak D match, TRBD1 (6 bases). Trimming stripped 7 bases from V and 10 bases from J, with 14 bases between. The CDR3 is 13 amino acids. The V gene's germline CDR1 is LGHNT and CDR2 FRNRAP. The CDR3 DNA is TGTGCTAGTGAGCGGGACACTAGGTCACCCCTCCACTTT. Translated: CASERDTRSPLHF.

This chain links TRBV5-1 with TRBJ2-1; 8 bases map to TRBD2. Trimming removed 4 bases from V and 9 bases from J; junction bases left unmatched: 9. The CDR3 runs to 14 residues. Germline CDR1 is SGHRS and CDR2 is YFSETQ. The CDR3 DNA reads TGCGCCAGCAGCACCGGGACTAGTTCGTTTGAGCAGTTCTTC. Its protein is CASSTGTSSFEQFF. The complete variable domain, with remaining parts taken from reference TRBV5-1 and TRBJ2-1, reads KAGVTQTPRYLIKTRGQQVTLSCSPISGHRSVSWYQQTPGQGLQFLFEYFSETQRNKGNFPGRFSGRQFSNSRSEMNVSTLELGDSALYLCASSTGTSSFEQFFGPGTRLTVL.

The V call is TRBV4-2, the J call TRBJ1-4, with 9 bases that match TRBD1. Losses at the gene ends were 4 bases for V and 5 bases for J; bases not matched to a gene: 2. CDR1 is LGHNA and CDR2 is YNFKEQ in the germline V gene. The CDR3 contains 14 residues. The CDR3 protein is CASSRTGENEKLFF. In DNA form, the CDR3 reads TGTGCCAGCAGCCGGACAGGGGAGAATGAAAAACTGTTTTTT.

V and J are TRBV19 and TRBJ2-5; the D gene is possibly TRBD2 (6 bases). V lost 3 bases, J lost 1 base, and 12 bases lay in between. The CDR3 has 15 amino acids. Germline V gives CDR1 LNHDA, CDR2 SQIVND (reference sequence). The CDR3 region is CASSMGGLGQETQYF. The CDR3 nucleotides read TGTGCCAGTAGTATGGGGGGTTTAGGCCAAGAGACCCAGTACTTC.

V and J are TRBV5-1 and TRBJ2-2; TRBD2 agrees at 10 bases. With V trimmed by 3 bases and J by 0 bases, 14 bases remained unmatched. The CDR3 covers 20 residues. Looked up from germline, CDR1 is SGHRS and CDR2 is YFSETQ. As DNA, the CDR3 is TGCGCCAGCAGCTATCTCCCCTCCCTAGCGGGGGAGTCGAACACCGGGGAGCTGTTTTTT. Translated, it gives CASSYLPSLAGESNTGELFF.

V usage is TRBV6-4 and J usage is TRBJ1-1; D is undetermined. Looked up from germline, CDR1 is MRHNA and CDR2 is SNTAGT. The CDR3 has 14 amino acids. The ends were cut back, 6 bases at V and 11 bases at J, with 22 bases in the middle. CDR3 in amino acids: CASSKSGLALVAFF. The CDR3 coding sequence is TGTGCCAGCAGCAAGAGCGGGCTGGCTCTTGTGGCTTTCTTT.

This sequence joins TRBV9 and TRBJ2-5; the D gene is possibly TRBD1 (6 bases). In germline, CDR1 is SGDLS, CDR2 YYNGEE. V was cut by 5 bases and J by 4 bases, with 12 bases left in between. CDR3 size: 13 residues. Here the CDR3 DNA reads TGTGCCAGCAGTCCCCAAGGGGGAGAGACCCAGTACTTC. It is translated as CASSPQGGETQYF.

The chain joins TRBV5-6 to TRBJ2-7; D may be TRBD2 (6 bases). Looked up from germline, CDR1 is SGHDT and CDR2 is YYEEEE. Trimming stripped 6 bases from V and 4 bases from J, with 23 bases between. CDR3 length: 16 amino acids. DNA for the CDR3: TGTGCCAGCACCCCTGATGGGGGGACCCTCGCATACGAGCAGTACTTC. Protein product: CASTPDGGTLAYEQYF. The full variable domain, completed using reference TRBV5-6 and TRBJ2-7, is DAGVTQSPTHLIKTRGQQVTLRCSPKSGHDTVSWYQQALGQGPQFIFQYYEEEERQRGNFPDRFSGHQFPNYSSELNVNALLLGDSALYLCASTPDGGTLAYEQYFGPGTRLTVT.

V and J are TRBV19 and TRBJ2-1; 14 bases align to TRBD2. The V and J ends lost 5 bases and 0 bases, in that order; junction bases with no gene match: 6. The CDR3 has 18 residues. Germline V gives CDR1 LNHDA, CDR2 SQIVND (reference sequence). CDR3 region: CASSLGLAGGSSYNEQFF. In nucleotides, the CDR3 is TGTGCCAGTAGTCTAGGACTAGCGGGGGGTAGCTCCTACAATGAGCAGTTCTTC.

This clone was observed once. The CDR3 DNA follows: TGCGCCAGCAGTAGACAGGTCTCCTATGGCTACACCTTC. Translation: CASSRQVSYGYTF. This chain links TRBV10-1 with TRBJ1-2, with D tentatively TRBD1 (6 bases). V lost 5 bases and J 4 bases, leaving 11 bases between the germline ends. Germline CDR1 is WNHNN and CDR2 is SYGVQD (reference sequence). The CDR3 is 13 amino acids.

This clone occurred many times. The chain is built from TRBV29-1 and TRBJ1-1; D not resolved. The CDR3 extends over 12 amino acids. V dropped 3 bases and J dropped 6 bases, with 11 bases sitting between them. Germline CDR1 reads SQVTM; CDR2 reads ANQGSEA. CDR3 sequence reads: CSVDRPGAEAFF. CDR3 in DNA: TGCAGCGTTGACCGCCCCGGGGCTGAAGCTTTCTTT.

The chain links TRBV5-1 to TRBJ1-3; 7 positions agree with TRBD1. Germline CDR1 SGHRS, CDR2 YFSETQ. The CDR3 runs to 15 residues. V lost 3 bases to trimming and J lost 2 bases; unmatched junction nucleotides: 5. CDR3 residues: CASSSGTETGNTIYF. The CDR3 DNA is TGCGCCAGCAGCTCCGGGACAGAAACTGGAAACACCATATATTTT.

This rearrangement joins TRBV6-5 to TRBJ1-6; D possibly corresponds to TRBD1 (5 bases). V lost 8 bases, J lost 0 bases, and 11 bases lay in between. CDR3 length equals 15 residues. Per the germline V gene, CDR1 is MNHEY and CDR2 is SVGAGI. CDR3 in DNA: TGTGCCAGCCAGGACACAATCTCCTATAATTCACCCCTCCACTTT. This translates into CASQDTISYNSPLHF.

The chain carries TRBV10-1 and TRBJ1-5; D remains unclear. V was pared by 6 bases and J by 5 bases, with 14 bases between. Germline CDR1 is WNHNN and CDR2 is SYGVQD (reference sequence). This CDR3 region has 14 residues. The CDR3 bases are TGCGCCAGCAGCGATCGGGAAGGCGATCAGCCCCAGCATTTT. Protein sequence: CASSDREGDQPQHF.

This chain joins TRBV5-1 and TRBJ2-3; TRBD2 agrees at 7 bases. Germline V gives CDR1 SGHRS, CDR2 YFSETQ. Trimming took 2 bases from V and 4 from J; bases not matched to a gene: 10. The CDR3 covers 16 residues. The CDR3 sequence is CASSLGLGILADTQYF. The CDR3 bases are TGCGCCAGCAGCTTAGGACTAGGAATTTTAGCAGATACGCAGTATTTT.

The chain has TRBV5-6 and TRBJ2-1; 11 nucleotides agree with TRBD1. The CDR3 has 16 residues. Germline CDR1 and CDR2: SGHDT and YYEEEE. V lost 0 bases, J lost 8 bases, and 7 bases stayed unmatched. The CDR3 DNA reads as TGTGCCAGCAGCTTGGCCGGGACAGGGGGGGTGTATGAGCAGTTCTTC. Translating it yields CASSLAGTGGVYEQFF.

This clone was counted a single time. The rearrangement joins TRBV7-9 to TRBJ2-1; TRBD2 aligns across 9 bases. CDR1 is SEHNR, CDR2 FQNEAQ, per germline (reference sequence). The CDR3 is 16 residues long. Losses at the gene ends were 1 base for V and 7 bases for J; bases not matched to a gene: 8. CDR3 sequence: CASSLGGGRANNEQFF. CDR3 sequence (DNA): TGTGCCAGCAGCTTAGGTGGCGGGAGGGCCAATAATGAGCAGTTCTTC.

V usage is TRBV7-9 and J usage is TRBJ1-5; D not certain. Germline V CDR1 and CDR2: SEHNR, FQNEAQ (reference sequence). V was trimmed by 3 bases and J by 9 bases, leaving 12 bases between them. This CDR3 has 13 residues. CDR3 in amino acids: CASSFEGVGPQHF. DNA of the CDR3: TGTGCCAGCAGCTTTGAGGGAGTCGGGCCCCAGCATTTT.

The chain joins TRBV29-1 to TRBJ1-6; D is uncertain. The CDR3 covers 15 residues. Germline V gene data show CDR1 as SQVTM and CDR2 as ANQGSEA. The CDR3 bases are TGCAGAGTTATTCTGGGGAGCTCCTATAATTCACCCCTCCACTTT. It translates to CRVILGSSYNSPLHF. The whole variable domain, filled in from reference TRBV29-1 and TRBJ1-6, reads SAVISQKPSRDICQRGTSLTIQCQVDSQVTMMFWYRQQPGQSLTLIATANQGSEATYESGFVIDKFPISRPNLTFSTLTVSNMSPEDSSIYLCRVILGSSYNSPLHFGNGTRLTVT.

The chain employs TRBV7-2 and TRBJ1-4, with TRBD1 matching 7 bases. CDR1 SGHTA and CDR2 FQGNSA come from the germline V gene. The V and J ends lost 4 bases and 4 bases, in that order; junction bases with no gene match: 9. The CDR3 covers 16 residues. The CDR3: CASSSVTGTDNEKLFF. CDR3 coding DNA: TGTGCCAGCAGCTCGGTAACCGGGACAGATAATGAAAAACTGTTTTTT.

The chain employs TRBV3-1 (or the pseudogene TRBV3-2) and TRBJ1-5; tentative D call: TRBD1 (6 bases). Per germline, CDR1 LGHDT and CDR2 YNNKEL (reference sequence). V lost 4 bases to trimming and J lost 12 bases, with 16 bases between them. This CDR3 has 13 residues. The DNA of the CDR3 is TGTGCCAGCAGCCCTATGGGGGCCCTCCACCAGCATTTT. Its translation: CASSPMGALHQHF.

The gene calls are TRBV28 and TRBJ2-3; possible D gene TRBD1, 7 bases. V lost 6 bases, J lost 3 bases, and 13 bases lay in between. This CDR3 spans 14 amino acids. Germline V CDR1 and CDR2: MDHEN, SYDVKM. The CDR3 protein is CASSSPGGTDTQYF. The CDR3 bases are TGTGCCAGCAGCTCCCCAGGGGGGACAGATACGCAGTATTTT.

The chain joins TRBV19 to TRBJ2-7; 10 bases map to TRBD1. J gave up 3 bases and V 4 bases, and 3 bases lay outside the gene matches. Germline V gene lookup returns CDR1 LNHDA and CDR2 SQIVND (reference sequence). The CDR3 is 14 residues long. The CDR3 sequence is CASSTGTGVYEQYF. The CDR3 DNA is TGTGCCAGTAGTACGGGGACAGGGGTCTACGAGCAGTACTTC.

The rearrangement uses TRBV5-1 and TRBJ2-1, with unresolved D. CDR1 is SGHRS, CDR2 YFSETQ, per germline. The CDR3 length is 15 residues. V lost 0 bases and J lost 7, with 14 bases in between. DNA for the CDR3: TGCGCCAGCAGCTTGGCGAACCCTTTTAGTAATGAGCAGTTCTTC. It codes for CASSLANPFSNEQFF. The entire variable domain, with the rest obtained from reference TRBV5-1 and TRBJ2-1, is as follows: KAGVTQTPRYLIKTRGQQVTLSCSPISGHRSVSWYQQTPGQGLQFLFEYFSETQRNKGNFPGRFSGRQFSNSRSEMNVSTLELGDSALYLCASSLANPFSNEQFFGPGTRLTVL.

The chain couples TRBV4-1 to TRBJ1-1; D is unclear. CDR3 length: 13 residues. The V gene lost 0 bases and the J gene lost 7 bases, with 9 bases spanning the gap. CDR1 is MGHRA and CDR2 is YSYEKL in the germline V gene. The CDR3 nucleotides read TGCGCCAGCAGCCAAGATTTCAGACTTGAAGCTTTCTTT. It encodes CASSQDFRLEAFF.

V gene TRBV10-3 combines with J gene TRBJ1-5; D is uncertain. The V and J ends lost 0 bases and 6 bases respectively, with 12 bases between them. Germline-derived CDR1 and CDR2 are ENHRY and SYGVKD. The CDR3 covers 15 residues. The CDR3 DNA reads as TGTGCCATCAGTGAGTCAGAGGGCCTGGGTCAGCCCCAGCATTTT. Amino acid sequence: CAISESEGLGQPQHF.

The chain combines TRBV28 with TRBJ2-1; no clear D gene. The V and J ends lost 5 bases and 2 bases respectively, with 13 bases between them. Germline V lookup: CDR1 MDHEN, CDR2 SYDVKM. The CDR3 covers 15 residues. The CDR3: CASSTPGFTYNEQFF. In nucleotides, the CDR3 is TGTGCCAGCAGTACTCCCGGGTTTACCTACAATGAGCAGTTCTTC.